Given below is one T cell receptor (beta chain) in context. As yet, its antigen is unknown. The data belong to a study of T cell responses to AZD1222 COVID-19 vaccine. Germline V lookup: CDR1 GTSNPN, CDR2 SVGIG (reference sequence). CDR3 length equals 16 residues. Trimming pared 0 bases from V and 1 base from J, leaving 13 bases between. The table came from immunoSEQ multiplex PCR; TCRdb's copy has only in-frame clones and leaves some out. Among about 110,000 clones listed, approximately 89% were seen once. Points from the study as a whole: None of the repertoires were sampled until the peak T cell response had passed. Nearly half of spike-specific TCRs reportedly go after variant regions that carry no mutations. When two AZD1222 doses had been given, Spike-specific TCR breadth and depth rose.

The TCR comes from an adult in good health. The genes are TRBV30 and TRBJ1-3; no clear D. The sample here was peripheral blood, taken on day 0 of MenACWY control vaccination. CDR3 DNA: TGTGCCTGGAGTGTACTCGCGGGCACTTCTGGAAACACCATATATTTT. Translation gives CAWSVLAGTSGNTIYF.